These 10 T cell receptor beta chains originate from one sample sequenced in a study of identical twins. TCRdb ran MiXCR on the 5' RACE reads and lists one entry per CDR3 protein. This sample carries 700,000 to 950,000 distinct CDR3 sequences, 12% of them seen once, and the ten largest clones take around 1.5%. The same data also contributed to another study, on yellow fever vaccine responses in identical twins.

Sequenced material: PBMCs. Receptors originate from a young woman in good health.

This clonotype appeared a few times. This chain joins TRBV20-1 and TRBJ2-7; D is unclear. Germline CDR1 reads DFQATT; CDR2 reads SNEGSKA (reference sequence). With 3 bases removed from V and 3 bases from J, the gap between germline ends came to 18 bases. The CDR3 runs 15 residues. CDR3 residues: CSARALTGGFYEQYF. Here the CDR3 DNA reads TGCAGTGCTAGGGCCCTAACGGGTGGGTTCTACGAGCAGTACTTC.

This clonotype was seen a handful of times. V is TRBV4-1 and J is TRBJ2-7, with D uncertain. Trimming removed 4 bases from V and 4 bases from J, with 11 bases in between. This CDR3 spans 13 amino acids. Germline V CDR1 and CDR2: MGHRA, YSYEKL. In DNA form, the CDR3 reads TGCGCCAGCAGCCTGTCCACCATTTACGAGCAGTACTTC. Residues: CASSLSTIYEQYF.

This clonotype was counted at least ten times. The V and J genes are TRBV4-1 and TRBJ1-5; D may be TRBD1 (5 bases). The CDR3 runs to 16 residues. Germline CDR1 reads MGHRA; CDR2 reads YSYEKL. V lost 2 bases and J 5 bases, leaving 16 bases between the germline ends. The CDR3 DNA reads as TGCGCCAGCAGCCAACTAGGGACTTTCATTCATCAGCCCCAGCATTTT. It specifies CASSQLGTFIHQPQHF.

In its sample, this clonotype was seen many times. The chain combines TRBV12-3 or TRBV12-4 with TRBJ1-5, with D tentatively TRBD1 (5 bases). This CDR3 has 15 residues. The V gene lost 8 bases and the J gene lost 4 bases, with 18 bases spanning the gap. Here the CDR3 reads CASGPGGNANQPQHF. The CDR3 nucleotides read TGTGCCAGCGGGCCGGGGGGAAACGCAAATCAGCCCCAGCATTTT.

The chain employs TRBV11-2 and TRBJ2-7, with 11 bases that match TRBD2. The germline V gene has CDR1 SGHAT and CDR2 FQNNGV. V was clipped by 1 base and J by 0 bases; unmatched bases: 11. The CDR3 covers 19 residues. The CDR3 DNA follows: TGTGCCAGCAGCTTAGTCGGGACTAGCGGATTAAAAAGCTCCTACGAGCAGTACTTC. The encoded protein is CASSLVGTSGLKSSYEQYF.

This clonotype showed up just a few times. The V gene is TRBV7-9, the J gene TRBJ2-2; 7 bases match TRBD1. V shed 3 bases and J 0 bases; nucleotides not matched to a gene: 7. The CDR3 totals 17 residues. Germline-derived CDR1 and CDR2 are SEHNR and FQNEAQ (reference sequence). This chain's CDR3 is CASSLGRGRPNTGELFF. CDR3 DNA sequence: TGTGCCAGCAGCTTGGGTAGGGGGCGACCGAACACCGGGGAGCTGTTTTTT. Supplemented by reference TRBV7-9 and TRBJ2-2, the full variable domain reads DTGVSQNPRHKITKRGQNVTFRCDPISEHNRLYWYRQTLGQGPEFLTYFQNEAQLEKSRLLSDRFSAERPKGSFSTLEIQRTEQGDSAMYLCASSLGRGRPNTGELFFGEGSRLTVL.

This clonotype appeared a few times. This rearrangement joins TRBV20-1 to TRBJ2-4; 8 bases fit TRBD1. The CDR3 is 15 amino acids. Germline assignment: CDR1 DFQATT and CDR2 SNEGSKA (reference sequence). The ends lost 6 bases at V and 1 base at J; junction bases unmatched: 8. For the CDR3, the DNA is TGCAGTGCCCAGACAGGGGCCGCGGCCAAAAACATTCAGTACTTC. Translated, it gives CSAQTGAAAKNIQYF.

This clonotype came up a few times. The chain employs TRBV5-1 and TRBJ1-6; weak D call: TRBD1 (5 bases). CDR1 and CDR2 (germline): SGHRS, YFSETQ. The CDR3 sequence is 14 residues long. Between the trimmed V and J ends, which lost 5 bases and 6 bases, there was a span of 12 bases. The DNA for the CDR3 is TGCGCCAGCAGGCAGGGATTCTCTAATTCACCCCTCCACTTT. Encoded protein: CASRQGFSNSPLHF. Combining the CDR3 with reference TRBV5-1 and TRBJ1-6 gives the whole variable domain KAGVTQTPRYLIKTRGQQVTLSCSPISGHRSVSWYQQTPGQGLQFLFEYFSETQRNKGNFPGRFSGRQFSNSRSEMNVSTLELGDSALYLCASRQGFSNSPLHFGNGTRLTVT.

This clonotype was picked up a small number of times. The chain carries TRBV10-3 and TRBJ1-2; 9 bases line up with TRBD1. The trim removed 3 bases at V and 7 bases at J, leaving 3 bases unmatched. The CDR3 consists of 13 residues. Per germline, CDR1 ENHRY and CDR2 SYGVKD. CDR3 in amino acids: CAISEIQGAGYTF. DNA of the CDR3: TGTGCCATCAGTGAAATACAGGGGGCTGGCTACACCTTC.

The chain combines TRBV6-5 with TRBJ2-7; D ambiguous. There are 12 residues in the CDR3. In germline, CDR1 is MNHEY, CDR2 SVGAGI. Trimming shortened V by 0 bases and J by 5 bases, and 5 bases separated the two germline ends. CDR3 DNA sequence: TGTGCCAGCAGTTACTCGCCCAACGAGCAGTACTTC. Translation: CASSYSPNEQYF.